What follows are 18 T cell receptor beta chains derived from one specimen sequenced in a study of blood T cells in healthy people across ages. It was with a sample-barcoded 5' primer and a J-beta primer mix that a second PCR of roughly 6 to 12 cycles was run. TCRdb reprocessed the 5' RACE reads with MiXCR, giving one entry per CDR3 protein. The sample contains around 1.5 million distinct CDR3 sequences, about 43% of which appear only once. The source material was blood. These receptors came from a woman between 18 and 29 years old in good health.

The chain combines TRBV6-6 with TRBJ1-1; D is perhaps TRBD1 (6 bases). The CDR3 sequence is 16 residues long. The ends were cut back, 0 bases at V and 0 bases at J, with 11 bases in the middle. CDR1 and CDR2 (germline): MNHNY, SVGAGI (reference sequence). In DNA, the CDR3 is TGTGCCAGCAGTTACTCACCGGGACAAATGAACACTGAAGCTTTCTTT. Translating it yields CASSYSPGQMNTEAFF.

Details on this clonotype: A single base separates this from a much larger clone, so it may be a read error. The CDR3 nucleotides read TGTGCCTGCAGTTTGGGGGGGGCGAGCTCCTACAATGAGCAGTTCTTC. Translating gives CACSLGGASSYNEQFF. The chain has TRBV28 and TRBJ2-1, with D possibly being TRBD2 (7 bases). CDR1 MDHEN and CDR2 SYDVKM come from the germline V gene. The CDR3 spans 16 residues.

This clonotype occurred a few times. CDR3 coding DNA: TGTGCCACAGGACCCGGGGGCACCAGCACAGATACGCAGTATTTT. Translation: CATGPGGTSTDTQYF. V is TRBV15 and J is TRBJ2-3, with D perhaps being TRBD1 or TRBD2 (6 bases each). This CDR3 is 15 amino acids long. Germline V gives CDR1 LNHNV, CDR2 YYDKDF (reference sequence). V lost 9 bases and J 0 bases, leaving 16 bases between the germline ends.

This chain uses TRBV29-1 with TRBJ2-1, with TRBD1 identical over 7 bases. Germline V gene data show CDR1 as SQVTM and CDR2 as ANQGSEA. J gave up 7 bases and V 8 bases, and 8 bases lay outside the gene matches. The length of the CDR3 is 12 residues. CDR3 in DNA: TGCAGCCTCAGACAGGGATCGAATGAGCAGTTCTTC. This sequence encodes CSLRQGSNEQFF.

This clonotype was detected only once. One end of the junction fails to match germline, which may point to a read error. DNA for the CDR3: TGCGCCAACAGCCCAACTGGGGGGACTATCCACGGGCAGTACTTC. Translated: CANSPTGGTIHGQYF. The chain uses TRBV5-1 and TRBJ2-5; 7 bases are shared with TRBD2. Per germline, CDR1 SGHRS and CDR2 YFSETQ. The length of the CDR3 is 15 residues. The full variable domain, completed using reference TRBV5-1 and TRBJ2-5, is KAGVTQTPRYLIKTRGQQVTLSCSPISGHRSVSWYQQTPGQGLQFLFEYFSETQRNKGNFPGRFSGRQFSNSRSEMNVSTLELGDSALYLCANSPTGGTIHGQYFGPGTRLLVL.

This chain connects TRBV27 to TRBJ2-7, with D perhaps matching TRBD1 (5 bases). The V and J ends lost 4 bases and 7 bases respectively, with 14 bases between them. There are 13 residues in the CDR3. Germline loops: CDR1 MNHEY, CDR2 SMNVEV (reference sequence). This CDR3 reads CASSSSRVGEQYF. The CDR3 DNA sequence: TGTGCCAGCAGTTCCTCCAGGGTGGGGGAGCAGTACTTC.

The rearrangement uses TRBV7-2 and TRBJ1-2, with D hard to call. The CDR3 has 13 amino acids. V gave up 7 bases and J gave up 8 bases, with 17 bases separating them. Germline V gene sequence: CDR1 SGHTA, CDR2 FQGNSA. DNA of the CDR3: TGTGCCAGCATCCGACAATTGTCGGACGGCTACACCTTC. Translating gives CASIRQLSDGYTF.

In its sample, this clonotype was seen many times. The chain carries TRBV20-1 and TRBJ1-2; no clear D gene. The germline CDR1 and CDR2 sequences are DFQATT and SNEGSKA (reference sequence). This CDR3 has 10 amino acids. V was pared by 0 bases and J by 11 bases, with 7 bases between. CDR3 in DNA: TGCAGTGCTAGAGAATACGGGTACACCTTC. Translating it yields CSAREYGYTF.

The chain employs TRBV29-1 and TRBJ1-2; TRBD1 matches 9 bases. Germline values: CDR1 SQVTM, CDR2 ANQGSEA. V was clipped by 3 bases and J by 6 bases; unmatched bases: 8. This CDR3 region has 14 residues. The CDR3 protein is CSVETVGTGHGYTF. The CDR3 DNA reads TGCAGCGTTGAGACTGTAGGGACAGGGCATGGCTACACCTTC.

This clonotype turned up a few times. This sequence joins TRBV5-1 and TRBJ1-1; 11 bases are a match to TRBD1. Trimming at V came to 7 bases and at J to 0 bases, leaving 2 bases not matched to a gene. The CDR3 covers 14 residues. In germline, CDR1 is SGHRS, CDR2 YFSETQ. For the CDR3, the DNA is TGCGCCAGCGGGACAGGGGGTGTGAACACTGAAGCTTTCTTT. Translating gives CASGTGGVNTEAFF.

The table lists this clonotype with a few counts. This sequence joins TRBV10-3 and TRBJ1-6; tentative D call: TRBD1 (6 bases). Germline assignment: CDR1 ENHRY and CDR2 SYGVKD. Trimming shortened V by 3 bases and J by 9 bases, and 18 bases separated the two germline ends. CDR3 size: 16 residues. Written as DNA, the CDR3 is TGTGCCATCAGTGATAGCAAGCAGGGGCTGAGTTCACCCCTCCACTTT. It specifies CAISDSKQGLSSPLHF.

Only a few counts were recorded for this clonotype. The chain is built from TRBV7-9 and TRBJ1-1; D is unclear. This CDR3 is 13 amino acids long. Trimming left V 2 bases short and J 3 bases short, with 7 bases between. Per the germline V gene, CDR1 is SEHNR and CDR2 is FQNEAQ (reference sequence). CDR3 bases: TGTGCCAGCAGCTTATATCTGGACACTGAAGCTTTCTTT. Translating it yields CASSLYLDTEAFF.

V gene TRBV6-6 combines with J gene TRBJ2-5, with unresolved D. CDR3 length equals 15 residues. Germline V gene data show CDR1 as MNHNY and CDR2 as SVGAGI (reference sequence). Trimming took off 2 bases at V and 1 base at J, with 11 bases between the two ends. DNA for the CDR3: TGTGCCAGCAGTTACCCGGAATGGGGCCAAGAGACCCAGTACTTC. Translated, it gives CASSYPEWGQETQYF.

DNA for the CDR3: TGTGCCAGCAGCAAAGGGGATCCTCTGGTGGACGAGCAGTACTTC. As protein: CASSKGDPLVDEQYF. The gene calls are TRBV21-1 and TRBJ2-7. TRBV21-1 is annotated as a pseudogene. The CDR3 extends over 15 amino acids.

The V gene is TRBV12-3 or TRBV12-4, the J gene TRBJ2-3, with 8 bases identical to TRBD2. The CDR3 runs to 18 residues. V dropped 10 bases and J dropped 0; count of bases not matched to a gene: 18. CDR3: CAIAFWAGGGLSTDTQYF. The CDR3 DNA reads as TGTGCCATCGCCTTCTGGGCGGGAGGAGGCTTAAGCACAGATACGCAGTATTTT.

The chain has TRBV7-2 and TRBJ1-1; no definite D call. This CDR3 contains 15 residues. Germline values: CDR1 SGHTA, CDR2 FQGNSA. V was trimmed by 6 bases and J by 0 bases, leaving 14 bases between them. CDR3 sequence: CASSWGDTMNTEAFF. Here the CDR3 DNA reads TGTGCCAGCAGTTGGGGTGACACCATGAACACTGAAGCTTTCTTT.

This clonotype was seen more than once but under ten times. This rearrangement joins TRBV12-3 or TRBV12-4 to TRBJ2-3, with a weak D call TRBD1 (6 bases). Trimming pared 1 base from V and 2 bases from J, leaving 10 bases between. There are 15 residues in the CDR3. The CDR3 sequence: CASSLGDTNTDTQYF. CDR3 bases: TGTGCCAGCAGTTTAGGGGACACCAACACAGATACGCAGTATTTT.

The rearrangement joins TRBV12-3 or TRBV12-4 to TRBJ2-5; tentative D call: TRBD2 (6 bases). The CDR3 consists of 14 residues. V lost 3 bases, J lost 11 bases, and 19 bases lay in between. The CDR3 region is CASSLGLGHNEQYF. Written as DNA, the CDR3 is TGTGCCAGCAGTTTGGGACTGGGTCACAATGAGCAGTACTTC.